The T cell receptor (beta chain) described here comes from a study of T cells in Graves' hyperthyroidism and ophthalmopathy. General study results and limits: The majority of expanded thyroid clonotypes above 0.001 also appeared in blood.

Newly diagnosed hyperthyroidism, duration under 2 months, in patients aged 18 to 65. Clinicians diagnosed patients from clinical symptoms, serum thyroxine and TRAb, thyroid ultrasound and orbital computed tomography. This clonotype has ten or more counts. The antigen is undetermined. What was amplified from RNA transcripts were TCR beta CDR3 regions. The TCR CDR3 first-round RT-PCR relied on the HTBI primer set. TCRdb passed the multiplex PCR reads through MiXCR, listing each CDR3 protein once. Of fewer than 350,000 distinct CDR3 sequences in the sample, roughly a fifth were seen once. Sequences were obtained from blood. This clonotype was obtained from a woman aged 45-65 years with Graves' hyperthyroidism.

The CDR3 here is CASSPPGAGGSQPQHF. In DNA, the CDR3 is TGTGCCAGCTCACCACCGGGGGCAGGGGGCAGTCAGCCCCAGCATTTT. The rearrangement uses TRBV18 and TRBJ1-5; TRBD1 matches at 8 bases. This CDR3 comprises 16 residues. Trimming at V came to 0 bases and at J to 6 bases, leaving 7 bases not matched to a gene. Germline V gene sequence: CDR1 KGHSH, CDR2 LQKENI.